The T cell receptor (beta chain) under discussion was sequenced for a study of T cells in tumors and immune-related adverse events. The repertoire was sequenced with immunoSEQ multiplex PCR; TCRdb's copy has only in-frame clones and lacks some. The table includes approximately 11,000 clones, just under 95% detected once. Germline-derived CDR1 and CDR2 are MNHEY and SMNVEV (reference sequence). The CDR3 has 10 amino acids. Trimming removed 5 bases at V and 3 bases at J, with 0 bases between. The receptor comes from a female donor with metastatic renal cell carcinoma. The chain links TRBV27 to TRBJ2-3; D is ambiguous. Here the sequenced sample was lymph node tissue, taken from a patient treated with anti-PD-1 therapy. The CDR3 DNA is TGTGCCAGCAGTACAGATACGCAGTATTTT. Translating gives CASSTDTQYF.